The entry that follows covers one TCR beta chain sequence. 60 Vbeta and 13 Jbeta primers were used in PCR. TCRdb's table, derived via immunoSEQ multiplex PCR, lists solely in-frame clones and lacks some. In the table there are some 60,000 clones, roughly 87% of which are singletons. The record originates from a study of cytomegalovirus exposure and HLA in healthy donors. The sequencing sample was made of PBMCs. This TCR was sampled from a female donor in good health and CMV-seronegative.

The CDR3 DNA follows: TGTGCCAGCAGTGCGTACAATGAGCAGTTCTTC. Protein: CASSAYNEQFF. This sequence joins TRBV28 and TRBJ2-1; D not certain. The CDR3 is 11 amino acids. V lost 5 bases, J lost 4 bases, and 3 bases lay in between. CDR1 and CDR2 from the germline V gene are MDHEN and SYDVKM.